This is a list of T cell receptor beta chains from one sample in a study of blood T cell repertoires in COVID-19. This table comes from immunoSEQ multiplex PCR, and its TCRdb copy is limited to in-frame clones, with some not included. The sample has approximately 150,000 clones, 70% to 90% seen once. Input material: peripheral blood. Receptors originate from a man aged 35-49 years with acute or convalescent COVID-19. CDR3s include the opening cysteine and the closing phenylalanine or tryptophan. D genes are given only for firm matches. The listing skips clone size in some rows; elsewhere it reads once, few, many or a size class.

v_call	j_call	d_call	clone_size	cdr3_nt	cdr3_aa
TRBV4-1	TRBJ2-1	TRBD1	.	TGCGCCAGCAGTCGGGGACAGGGAAATGAGCAGTTCTTC	CASSRGQGNEQFF
TRBV30	TRBJ2-1	.	once	TGTGCCCGGAATGGGGGGACAGAGGCCTACAATGAGCAGTTCTTC	CARNGGTEAYNEQFF
TRBV5-5	TRBJ1-6	.	.	TGTGCCAGCAGCTTTAAAGATAAACAGGCCTATAATTCACCCCTCCACTTT	CASSFKDKQAYNSPLHF
TRBV19	TRBJ2-7	TRBD1	.	TGTGCCAGTAGTATTATGGGGACAGCCTACGAGCAGTACTTC	CASSIMGTAYEQYF
TRBV15	TRBJ2-7	.	.	TGTGCCACCAGCAGAACTCCTACAGGTTTTTCCTACGAGCAGTACTTC	CATSRTPTGFSYEQYF
TRBV29-1	TRBJ2-5	TRBD1	.	TGCAGCGTTGAAGAGTCAGGGGGCGAGGAGACCCAGTACTTC	CSVEESGGEETQYF
TRBV28	TRBJ2-1	TRBD2	.	TGTGCCAGCAGCCCACCTAGCGGGGGTGTTCATGAGCAGTTCTTC	CASSPPSGGVHEQFF
TRBV5-4	TRBJ1-3	.	.	TGTGCCAGCAGCTTGCATGGGCGAAGCTCTGGAAACACCATATATTTT	CASSLHGRSSGNTIYF
TRBV11-1	TRBJ2-7	TRBD2	few	TGTGCCAGCAGCTTAACTAGCGGGGACTCCTACGAGCAGTACTTC	CASSLTSGDSYEQYF
TRBV3-1/TRBV3-2	TRBJ2-7	TRBD2	.	TGTGCCAGCAGCCTAGCGGGGGGGGGCGAGCAGTACTTC	CASSLAGGGEQYF
TRBV4-1	TRBJ2-7	.	.	TGCGCCAGCAGCCAAGGCGTGAGGGGGAGCGAGCAGTACTTC	CASSQGVRGSEQYF
TRBV10-3	TRBJ2-2	TRBD2	.	TGTGCCATCAAACTAGCGGGGGGCTTGAACACCGGGGAGCTGTTTTTT	CAIKLAGGLNTGELFF
TRBV5-8	TRBJ1-4	.	.	TGTGCCAGCAGCTGGGGGGGGCTTCCCGTCGAAAAACTGTTTTTT	CASSWGGLPVEKLFF
TRBV15	TRBJ1-4	.	once	TGTGCCACCAGCAAGGATCAAACCGGGGGGCTGTTTTTT	CATSKDQTGGLFF
TRBV4-3	TRBJ1-1	.	.	TGCGCCAGCAGCTACTCGCGGAACACTGAAGCTTTCTTT	CASSYSRNTEAFF
TRBV7-2	TRBJ2-3	TRBD2	.	TGTGCCAGCAGCTCCGTAGCGGGGATGACGCAGTATTTT	CASSSVAGMTQYF
TRBV6-2/TRBV6-3	TRBJ2-1	.	.	TGTGCCAGCAGTTACCCCGGGAAAAAAGAGCAGTTCTTC	CASSYPGKKEQFF
TRBV6-2/TRBV6-3	TRBJ2-7	TRBD1	.	TGTGCCAGCAGTCCCCCGGGACAGGGTTTCTCCTACGAGCAGTACTTC	CASSPPGQGFSYEQYF
TRBV6-2/TRBV6-3	TRBJ2-5	TRBD2	.	TGTGCCAGCAGCGCCACGCGGGGGCAAGAGACCCAGTACTTC	CASSATRGQETQYF
TRBV18	TRBJ1-4	TRBD1	.	TGTGCCAGCTCTTCGGACAGGGAGAATGAAAAACTGTTTTTT	CASSSDRENEKLFF
TRBV11-2	TRBJ2-3	TRBD2	.	TGTGCCAGCCGGGGGGCAGATACGCAGTATTTT	CASRGADTQYF
TRBV5-6	TRBJ1-1	.	.	TGTGCCAGCAGCCCTTCCGGGGGGGTCACTGAAGCTTTCTTT	CASSPSGGVTEAFF
TRBV11-1	TRBJ2-2	TRBD2	.	TGTGCCAGCAGCTTAGGACTAGCTGTCTCCGGGGAGCTGTTTTTT	CASSLGLAVSGELFF
TRBV13	TRBJ2-3	TRBD2	.	TGTGCCAGCAGCTTTGGGTCCAGCGGGGATGTCACAGATACGCAGTATTTT	CASSFGSSGDVTDTQYF
TRBV20-1	TRBJ2-2	TRBD1	.	TGCAGTGCTAGTGGGGGGGACCGGCGGGACAGGGGCACCGGGGAGCTGTTTTTT	CSASGGDRRDRGTGELFF
TRBV18	TRBJ2-2	TRBD2	few	TGTGCCAGCTCACCACCGTCAGGCGGGGGAATTACCGGGGAGCTGTTTTTT	CASSPPSGGGITGELFF
TRBV29-1	TRBJ1-4	.	.	TGCAGCGTACGGGACTCCGAAAAACTGTTTTTT	CSVRDSEKLFF
TRBV25-1	TRBJ2-7	.	.	TGTGCCACCTGGAACGGGGTAAAGCAGTACTTC	CATWNGVKQYF
TRBV5-4	TRBJ1-3	.	.	TGTGCCAGCAGCTTGGATCCCGGGGGGCGGAACACCATATATTTT	CASSLDPGGRNTIYF
TRBV6-5	TRBJ2-7	TRBD1	few	TGTGCCAGCAGTAATCCGGGACAGGGGATCGTGCAGTACTTC	CASSNPGQGIVQYF
TRBV28	TRBJ1-1	TRBD1	.	TGTGCCAGCAGCCCAAGGGACAGGGTGAACACTGAAGCTTTCTTT	CASSPRDRVNTEAFF
TRBV7-9	TRBJ2-4	TRBD1	.	TGTGCCAGCAGCACCTGGACAGGGGCGATTCAGTACTTC	CASSTWTGAIQYF
TRBV20-1	TRBJ2-7	.	.	TGCAGTGCTAGTGCCCGTCGACAGGTACGCTCCTACGAGCAGTACTTC	CSASARRQVRSYEQYF
TRBV9	TRBJ1-4	.	.	TGTGCCAGCAGCGTACAGGCAACTAATGAAAAACTGTTTTTT	CASSVQATNEKLFF
TRBV15	TRBJ2-5	.	.	TGTGCCACCAGCAGCTCTCAGTACCAAGAGACCCAGTACTTC	CATSSSQYQETQYF
TRBV28	TRBJ2-7	.	.	TGTGCCAGCAGTTCGGAGAACGAGCAGTACTTC	CASSSENEQYF
TRBV3-1/TRBV3-2	TRBJ2-3	TRBD2	once	TGTGCCAGCAGCCGAGAAAAGCGGGGGAGTGTGGGTACGCAGTATTTT	CASSREKRGSVGTQYF
TRBV6-5	TRBJ1-2	.	.	TGTGCCAGCAGCTTCGACAGGAAAAACTATGGCTACACCTTC	CASSFDRKNYGYTF
TRBV9	TRBJ2-5	.	.	TGTGCCAGCAGCGTAGGCGGATCGATACAAGAGACCCAGTACTTC	CASSVGGSIQETQYF
TRBV2	TRBJ1-4	.	.	TGTGCCAGCAGTCTCTCCGAAAAACTGTTTTTT	CASSLSEKLFF
TRBV10-1	TRBJ2-1	.	.	TGCGCCAGCAGTGAGCAGATCTCGAACCCCAATGAGCAGTTCTTC	CASSEQISNPNEQFF
TRBV2	TRBJ1-1	.	once	TGTGCCAGCAGTGCACGGGGGGACACTGAAGCTTTCTTT	CASSARGDTEAFF
TRBV6-5	TRBJ1-2	TRBD1	.	TGTGCCAGCATCCGGGACAGGGGGTTAAACTATGGCTACACCTTC	CASIRDRGLNYGYTF
TRBV3-1/TRBV3-2	TRBJ1-5	.	few	TGTGCCAGCAGCTCGGGGGGGAGCAATCAGCCCCAGCATTTT	CASSSGGSNQPQHF
TRBV30	TRBJ1-2	TRBD1	.	TGTGCCGGGACAGGGCATAACTATGGCTACACCTTC	CAGTGHNYGYTF
TRBV2	TRBJ1-4	TRBD1	many	TGTGCCAGCAGGGACAGGGGATTTGATAATGAAAAACTGTTTTTT	CASRDRGFDNEKLFF
TRBV3-1/TRBV3-2	TRBJ1-5	.	.	TGTGCCAGCAGTCCAGGGTCAGCTAGCAATCAGCCCCAGCATTTT	CASSPGSASNQPQHF
TRBV10-1	TRBJ1-2	.	.	TGCGCCAGCAGTGAGTCCGGGGGGTATGGCTACACCTTC	CASSESGGYGYTF
TRBV30	TRBJ1-5	TRBD1	.	TGTGCCTGGAGTGGACAGGGGGATCAGCCCCAGCATTTT	CAWSGQGDQPQHF
TRBV7-3	TRBJ1-2	.	few	TGTGCCAGCAGCCCCGGGGGGTTGGACTATGGCTACACCTTC	CASSPGGLDYGYTF
TRBV2	TRBJ2-1	TRBD1	.	TGTGCCAGCAGTGGACAGGGTGTGGGGCAGTTCTTC	CASSGQGVGQFF
TRBV19	TRBJ1-2	.	.	TGTGCCAGTAGTACTTCGACAGATAACTATGGCTACACCTTC	CASSTSTDNYGYTF
TRBV3-1/TRBV3-2	TRBJ2-5	TRBD2	.	TGTGCCAGCAGCCAAGTTGTGTCCAGCGGGGGGCAAGAGACCCAGTACTTC	CASSQVVSSGGQETQYF
TRBV6-5	TRBJ1-5	.	.	TGTGCCAGCAGTTACAGCGGGATCAGCAATCAGCCCCAGCATTTT	CASSYSGISNQPQHF
TRBV29-1	TRBJ1-1	TRBD1	.	TGCAGCGTCCTCACCCGGACAGGGGGCACTGAAGCTTTCTTT	CSVLTRTGGTEAFF